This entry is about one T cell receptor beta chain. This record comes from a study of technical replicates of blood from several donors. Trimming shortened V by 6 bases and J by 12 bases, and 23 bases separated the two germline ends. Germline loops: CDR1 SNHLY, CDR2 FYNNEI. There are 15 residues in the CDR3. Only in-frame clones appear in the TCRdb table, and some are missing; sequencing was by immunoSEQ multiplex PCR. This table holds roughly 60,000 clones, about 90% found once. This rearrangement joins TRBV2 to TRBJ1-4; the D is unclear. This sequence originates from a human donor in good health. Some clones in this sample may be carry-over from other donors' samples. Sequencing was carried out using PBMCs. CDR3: CASSGPGKRNIELFF. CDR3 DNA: TGTGCCAGCAGCGGGCCGGGAAAGAGAAACATAGAACTGTTTTTT. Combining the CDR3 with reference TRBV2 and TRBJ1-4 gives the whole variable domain EPEVTQTPSHQVTQMGQEVILRCVPISNHLYFYWYRQILGQKVEFLVSFYNNEISEKSEIFDDQFSVERPDGSNFTLKIRSTKLEDSAMYFCASSGPGKRNIELFFGSGTQLSVL.